This T cell receptor (beta chain) was retrieved from a study of blood T cell repertoires in COVID-19. Study overall: The samples span acute and convalescent COVID-19 from the United States, Italy and Spain. Nucleic acid was either cDNA or gDNA, and it came from T cells, B-cell-depleted T cells, or PBMCs.

This CDR3 contains 17 residues. The germline CDR1 and CDR2 sequences are MRHNA and SNTAGT. V was pared by 3 bases and J by 7 bases, with 19 bases between. Original analysis: Amplification from reference gene primers served as the basis for estimated nucleated cell counts. Sequencing used immunoSEQ multiplex PCR; TCRdb keeps in-frame clones, though not all of them. V and J calls and clone size are those listed in that table; D and trimming were worked out from the DNA. Of fewer than 250,000 clones in the sample, approximately 82% were seen once. Source material: peripheral blood. The rearrangement joins TRBV6-4 to TRBJ1-6; the D gene is possibly TRBD1 (5 bases). The receptor comes from a woman older than 75 with acute or convalescent COVID-19. The CDR3 sequence: CASSEPQAAGANSPLHF. For the CDR3, the DNA is TGTGCCAGCAGTGAACCCCAGGCAGCTGGGGCAAATTCACCCCTCCACTTT.